The 6 T cell receptor beta chains presented below share a single source sample, sequenced in a study of blood T cells in healthy people across ages. Combining a sample-barcoded 5' primer with a J-beta primer mix, a second PCR ran for roughly 7 to 11 cycles. A single record per CDR3 protein comes from TCRdb applying MiXCR to the 5' RACE reads. The table shows over 1,500,000 distinct CDR3 sequences, with about 49% occurring only once. Sequenced sample: blood. These receptor sequences come from a woman aged 40 to 50 in good health.

This clonotype was counted between two and nine times. This rearrangement joins TRBV20-1 to TRBJ2-1, with TRBD2 as a possible D gene (5 bases). V lost 6 bases and J 0 bases, leaving 9 bases between the germline ends. Looked up from germline, CDR1 is DFQATT and CDR2 is SNEGSKA (reference sequence). This CDR3 is 13 amino acids long. The CDR3 sequence is CSAPGSSYNEQFF. The DNA for the CDR3 is TGCAGTGCGCCTGGGAGCTCCTACAATGAGCAGTTCTTC.

This clonotype has more than one count but fewer than ten. This chain connects TRBV4-3 to TRBJ2-1, with 9 bases fitting TRBD2. Germline V gene data show CDR1 as LGHNA and CDR2 as YSLEER. V gave up 0 bases and J gave up 4 bases; unmatched junction bases: 7. The CDR3 has 17 amino acids. The CDR3 region has the DNA TGCGCCAGCAGCCAAGATTCTCCTAGCGGGACATACAATGAGCAGTTCTTC. Its protein product is CASSQDSPSGTYNEQFF.

The chain joins TRBV27 to TRBJ1-2; a weak D match, TRBD1 (6 bases). The V end lost 5 bases, the J end lost 1 base, and 11 bases lay between the germline ends. The CDR3 totals 14 residues. Germline assignment: CDR1 MNHEY and CDR2 SMNVEV (reference sequence). CDR3 coding DNA: TGTGCCAGCAGTGTCAAACAGGGTAACTATGGCTACACCTTC. It translates to CASSVKQGNYGYTF.

As to this clonotype: A much larger clonotype is one base distant, so this may be a read error. V usage is TRBV5-1 and J usage is TRBJ2-5; TRBD2 matches at 7 bases. CDR3 size: 13 residues. Germline loops: CDR1 SGHRS, CDR2 YFSETQ. V was pared by 1 base and J by 13 bases, with 10 bases of the junction left unmatched. The CDR3 region is CASSLRGDYERYF. CDR3 nucleotides: TGCGCCAGCAGCTTGAGAGGGGACTACGAGCGGTACTTC. The full variable domain, rest sourced from reference TRBV5-1 and TRBJ2-5, is KAGVTQTPRYLIKTRGQQVTLSCSPISGHRSVSWYQQTPGQGLQFLFEYFSETQRNKGNFPGRFSGRQFSNSRSEMNVSTLELGDSALYLCASSLRGDYERYFGPGTRLLVL.

This clonotype occurred a few times. The V and J genes are TRBV15 and TRBJ1-2; tentative D call: TRBD1 (6 bases). This CDR3 is built from 18 residues. Trimming pared 0 bases from V and 4 bases from J, leaving 21 bases between. Germline V gene data show CDR1 as LNHNV and CDR2 as YYDKDF (reference sequence). The CDR3, as DNA: TGTGCCACCAGCAGAGAAGGCCCCGGACAGAATGGTCCCTATGGCTACACCTTC. This gives the protein CATSREGPGQNGPYGYTF.

This clonotype was picked up a small number of times. The chain recombines TRBV20-1 with TRBJ1-5, with D unresolved. In germline, CDR1 is DFQATT, CDR2 SNEGSKA (reference sequence). The CDR3 contains 13 residues. The V end was cut by 1 base, the J end by 0 bases, with 4 bases between. The CDR3 loop reads CSARVNSNQPQHF. CDR3 in DNA: TGCAGTGCTAGAGTAAATAGCAATCAGCCCCAGCATTTT.